This T cell receptor beta chain emerged from a study of regulatory T cells in long-lasting Graves disease. Study-wide results and caveats: Patients with persistent disease showed a bias toward TRBV28, TRBJ1-2 and TRBJ2-5. TCR diversity was lower in persistent Graves' patients than in newly diagnosed ones. Persistent patients shared more public clonotypes (under 3,000) than newly diagnosed patients (approximately 1,000).

This sample's time point: persistent/refractory GD, antithyroid drugs over 5 years with positive TRAb. Construction of the TCR library relied on RNA isolated from PBMCs. The authors diagnosed Graves' disease using American Thyroid Association guidelines. This clonotype came up many times. The antigen remains undetermined. Researchers made TCR beta libraries by using iRepertoire HTBI primers and running Arm-PCR on CDR3 regions. MiXCR, applied by TCRdb to the multiplex PCR reads, yields one record per CDR3 protein. The sample includes approximately 470,000 distinct CDR3 sequences, less than 25% seen only once; the top ten take approximately 7.8%. This CDR3 is 15 amino acids long. Germline assignment: CDR1 DFQATT and CDR2 SNEGSKA (reference sequence). V was cut by 5 bases and J by 1 base, with 17 bases left in between.

The clonotype comes from a female donor with Graves disease. V usage is TRBV20-1 and J usage is TRBJ1-1, with a tentative D call TRBD1 (5 bases). The material sequenced was peripheral blood mononuclear cells (PBMCs), taken when the disease was refractory, from a patient treated with antithyroid drugs. The CDR3 sequence: CSAHTSRDWNTEAFF. The CDR3 nucleotides are TGCAGTGCTCACACCAGCCGGGACTGGAACACTGAAGCTTTCTTT.